These 17 T cell receptor beta chains came from one sample sequenced in a study of pediatric ulcerative colitis (dated by TCRdb to the late 2010s). During colonoscopy, one to two pinch biopsies were obtained from the rectum for research purposes. Library construction relied on the immunoSEQ multiplex PCR assay. The immuneACCESS repertoire file appears here via TCRdb, limited to in-frame rearrangements. These files lack a portion of the clones; in checked studies, under half of the deficit traces to unresolved V genes, and the cause of the others is not known. For this sample the table gives about 17,000 clones, of which 65% to 75% were detected only once. Of the sample, around 3.6% falls within the top ten clones. The specimen sequenced was gut tissue. The receptors were sampled from a girl aged 10 to 17 with moderate ulcerative colitis.

This sequence joins TRBV6-1 and TRBJ2-1; 12 bases are a match to TRBD2. CDR3 size: 15 residues. Germline trimming cut 6 bases from V and 6 bases from J; bases unmatched to any gene: 6. CDR1 and CDR2 from the germline V gene are MNHNS and SASEGT. The CDR3 DNA follows: TGTGCCAGCAGGTCATCGGGACTAGCGGGCAATGAGCAGTTCTTC. Its protein product is CASRSSGLAGNEQFF.

This clone was counted a few times. V is TRBV5-6 and J is TRBJ2-5, with a possible D match to TRBD2 (6 bases). Germline assignment: CDR1 SGHDT and CDR2 YYEEEE. V gave up 0 bases and J gave up 4 bases, with 13 bases separating them. The length of the CDR3 is 15 residues. The CDR3 protein is CASSLEVQGGETQYF. CDR3 DNA: TGTGCCAGCAGCTTGGAGGTCCAGGGAGGAGAGACCCAGTACTTC.

In its sample, this clone was seen a few times. The J gene is TRBJ2-7, the V gene TRBV28; 8 bases are a match to TRBD2. This CDR3 is built from 12 residues. Unmatched junction bases numbered 6, after V lost 7 bases and J lost 7 bases. In germline, CDR1 is MDHEN, CDR2 SYDVKM. CDR3 sequence: CASTSGPLEQYF. The CDR3 DNA reads TGTGCCAGCACTAGCGGGCCCCTGGAGCAGTACTTC.

For this clone: Distinct nucleotide sequences in the sample also encode this CDR3. The chain uses TRBV6-5 and TRBJ1-1; D is perhaps TRBD1 (6 bases). This CDR3 spans 14 amino acids. V lost 3 bases and J 3 bases, leaving 11 bases between the germline ends. Germline V lookup: CDR1 MNHEY, CDR2 SVGAGI. The CDR3: CASSYTGRDTEAFF. CDR3 in DNA: TGTGCCAGCAGTTATACAGGGAGGGACACTGAAGCTTTCTTT.

The chain links TRBV13 to TRBJ2-1; 7 bases map to TRBD2. Germline CDR1 is PRHDT and CDR2 is FYEKMQ (reference sequence). J lost 3 bases, V lost 5 bases, and 13 bases had no gene match. This CDR3 is 17 amino acids long. CDR3 sequence: CASSHPVGGLVYNEQFF. CDR3 sequence (DNA): TGTGCCAGCAGCCACCCAGTAGGAGGACTAGTCTACAATGAGCAGTTCTTC. Looking up the rest from reference TRBV13 and TRBJ2-1 gives the full variable domain: AAGVIQSPRHLIKEKRETATLKCYPIPRHDTVYWYQQGPGQDPQFLISFYEKMQSDKGSIPDRFSAQQFSDYHSELNMSSLELGDSALYFCASSHPVGGLVYNEQFFGPGTRLTVL.

The V call is TRBV27, the J call TRBJ1-3; no reliable D call. Trimming pared 6 bases from V and 4 bases from J, leaving 13 bases between. This CDR3 contains 14 residues. Germline loops: CDR1 MNHEY, CDR2 SMNVEV (reference sequence). This CDR3 is CASSRSDSGNTIYF. The CDR3 DNA reads TGTGCCAGCAGCCGATCGGACTCGGGAAACACCATATATTTT.

In this sample, this clone turned up a few times. This chain connects TRBV9 to TRBJ1-1, with TRBD1 matching over 8 bases. Germline V gives CDR1 SGDLS, CDR2 YYNGEE. The CDR3 extends over 13 amino acids. V trimming: 4 bases; J trimming: 5 bases; junction bases outside the gene matches: 4. This CDR3 reads CASSTQGGTEAFF. CDR3 coding DNA: TGTGCCAGCAGCACACAGGGGGGAACTGAAGCTTTCTTT.

The chain carries TRBV5-1 and TRBJ2-3; no clear D. The CDR3 length is 15 residues. V was cut by 0 bases and J by 0 bases, with 8 bases left in between. Germline CDR1 reads SGHRS; CDR2 reads YFSETQ. The CDR3 DNA reads as TGCGCCAGCAGCTTGGCGTCAGCGAGCACAGATACGCAGTATTTT. Protein sequence: CASSLASASTDTQYF.

J is TRBJ1-2 and V is TRBV28; 9 nucleotides line up with TRBD1. The CDR3 spans 12 residues. Germline V gene sequence: CDR1 MDHEN, CDR2 SYDVKM. With V trimmed by 7 bases and J by 8 bases, 5 bases remained unmatched. The CDR3 here is CASIGQGNGYTF. The CDR3 coding sequence is TGTGCCAGCATCGGACAGGGGAACGGCTACACCTTC.

This chain uses TRBV5-6 with TRBJ1-3; D gene uncertain. The CDR3 is 15 residues long. Trimming took 4 bases from V and 0 from J, leaving 11 bases between them. In germline, CDR1 is SGHDT, CDR2 YYEEEE. This chain's CDR3 is CASSPPKGSGNTIYF. The CDR3 bases are TGTGCCAGCAGCCCGCCTAAGGGCTCTGGAAACACCATATATTTT. Full variable domain (missing parts from reference TRBV5-6 and TRBJ1-3): DAGVTQSPTHLIKTRGQQVTLRCSPKSGHDTVSWYQQALGQGPQFIFQYYEEEERQRGNFPDRFSGHQFPNYSSELNVNALLLGDSALYLCASSPPKGSGNTIYFGEGSWLTVV.

This chain uses TRBV19 with TRBJ1-1; D unclear. This CDR3 has 13 amino acids. CDR1 and CDR2 (germline): LNHDA, SQIVND (reference sequence). V lost 3 bases and J 4 bases, leaving 9 bases between the germline ends. The CDR3 sequence: CASSIVKGTEAFF. CDR3 bases: TGTGCCAGTAGTATTGTGAAGGGCACTGAAGCTTTCTTT.

The chain recombines TRBV29-1 with TRBJ1-3; 8 bases fit TRBD1. The germline V gene has CDR1 SQVTM and CDR2 ANQGSEA. The CDR3 sequence is 14 residues long. Trimming took 4 bases from V and 3 from J; bases not matched to a gene: 5. CDR3 loop: CSVVDRGSGNTIYF. The CDR3 region has the DNA TGCAGCGTTGTTGACAGGGGCAGTGGAAACACCATATATTTT.

The chain carries TRBV4-1 and TRBJ1-1; D is possibly TRBD1 (5 bases). The CDR3 consists of 14 residues. Trimming took 1 base from V and 3 from J, leaving 9 bases between them. In germline, CDR1 is MGHRA, CDR2 YSYEKL. CDR3 in amino acids: CASSQVGVYTEAFF. The CDR3 DNA reads TGCGCCAGCAGCCAAGTAGGGGTGTACACTGAAGCTTTCTTT.

The chain employs TRBV5-1 and TRBJ1-1; 8 bases match TRBD1. V dropped 0 bases and J dropped 0; count of bases not matched to a gene: 4. Germline V gene data show CDR1 as SGHRS and CDR2 as YFSETQ. The CDR3 has 16 residues. In DNA, the CDR3 is TGCGCCAGCAGCTTGGGACAGGGGCATATGAACACTGAAGCTTTCTTT. Protein product: CASSLGQGHMNTEAFF. The full variable domain, its missing parts supplied by reference TRBV5-1 and TRBJ1-1, is KAGVTQTPRYLIKTRGQQVTLSCSPISGHRSVSWYQQTPGQGLQFLFEYFSETQRNKGNFPGRFSGRQFSNSRSEMNVSTLELGDSALYLCASSLGQGHMNTEAFFGQGTRLTVV.

The rearrangement links TRBV5-6 to TRBJ2-7, with D uncertain. V dropped 4 bases and J dropped 7 bases, with 15 bases sitting between them. Per germline, CDR1 SGHDT and CDR2 YYEEEE. The CDR3 loop spans 13 amino acids. This CDR3 reads CASSEDPVREQYF. The CDR3, as DNA: TGTGCCAGCAGCGAGGACCCTGTACGGGAGCAGTACTTC.

The V and J genes are TRBV10-3 and TRBJ1-2, with TRBD1 matching over 7 bases. The germline V gene encodes CDR1 ENHRY and CDR2 SYGVKD. The CDR3 is made up of 12 amino acids. J was trimmed by 8 bases and V by 8 bases; bases with no gene match: 8. CDR3 nucleotide sequence: TGTGCCATCCTGGGCAGGGGGGGCGGCTACACCTTC. This encodes CAILGRGGGYTF.

J is TRBJ2-3 and V is TRBV20-1; weak D call: TRBD2 (5 bases). V lost 6 bases to trimming and J lost 3 bases, with 7 bases between them. CDR1 and CDR2 (germline): DFQATT, SNEGSKA (reference sequence). The CDR3 length is 11 residues. The chain's CDR3 is CSARTTDTQYF. The CDR3 DNA reads as TGCAGTGCCCGGACTACAGATACGCAGTATTTT.